This is a list of T cell receptor beta chains from one sample in a study of blood T cell repertoires in COVID-19. Sequencing was performed with immunoSEQ multiplex PCR; in TCRdb, only in-frame clones are kept and a portion is missing. Of roughly 80,000 clones listed, about three quarters were seen once; the top ten hold 7.5% to 10%. Sequencing was performed on peripheral blood. Source of these receptors: a human donor in a cohort sampled during active COVID-19. Both conserved end residues are part of each CDR3. Fields, in order: D gene, V gene, J gene, clone size, CDR3 DNA, CDR3 protein. D genes are given only for firm matches. Size tells how often a clone was seen (once, few, many) or the class of an expanded clone, and some rows leave it out.

.,TRBV19,TRBJ1-2,.,TGTGCCAGTAGTATAGAGGGCAAGCCCTATGGCTACACCTTC,CASSIEGKPYGYTF
TRBD2,TRBV3-1/TRBV3-2,TRBJ2-3,.,TGTGCCAGCAGCCAAGTTACTAGCGGGGTTAGGACAGATACGCAGTATTTT,CASSQVTSGVRTDTQYF
TRBD1,TRBV5-6,TRBJ2-2,.,TGTGCCAGCAGTTGGGACAGGGGATACGCCGGGGAGCTGTTTTTT,CASSWDRGYAGELFF
.,TRBV3-1/TRBV3-2,TRBJ1-5,.,TGTGCCAGCAGCCAAGATATAGGGGATCAGCCCCAGCATTTT,CASSQDIGDQPQHF
TRBD1,TRBV2,TRBJ1-4,.,TGTGCCAGCAGTCGGACAGGGGAAAAACTGTTTTTT,CASSRTGEKLFF
.,TRBV18,TRBJ1-4,.,TGTGCCAGCCGACAGACAACTAATGAAAAACTGTTTTTT,CASRQTTNEKLFF
TRBD1,TRBV5-1,TRBJ2-2,.,TGCGCCAGCAGCTTTGGACAGGGAGGCACCGGGGAGCTGTTTTTT,CASSFGQGGTGELFF
.,TRBV5-3,TRBJ1-1,.,TGTGCCAGAAGCTCCCCCCGGGACACGCCGAACACTGAAGCTTTCTTT,CARSSPRDTPNTEAFF
.,TRBV21-1,TRBJ1-3,once,TGTGCCAGCAGCGGCTTGACGGGGGGACGGTCCGCAAACACCATATATTTT,CASSGLTGGRSANTIYF
.,TRBV7-2,TRBJ2-7,.,TGTGCCAGCAGCTTAAGTCGCAGGGTCTACGAGCAGTACTTC,CASSLSRRVYEQYF
TRBD1,TRBV10-3,TRBJ1-5,.,TGTGCCATCAGTGAAGGGACAGTTCCCAATCAGCCCCAGCATTTT,CAISEGTVPNQPQHF
.,TRBV5-1,TRBJ1-3,.,TGCGCCAGCAGCGAGGGAATTCTTTCTGGAAACACCATATATTTT,CASSEGILSGNTIYF
TRBD2,TRBV7-2,TRBJ2-7,.,TGTGCCAGCAGGCAAAATAGCGGGGGGGCCGAGCAGTACTTC,CASRQNSGGAEQYF
.,TRBV2,TRBJ1-1,.,TGTGCCAGCATCCTAGAGCGGGGGTACACTGAAGCTTTCTTT,CASILERGYTEAFF